The subject of this entry is one T cell receptor (beta chain). This sample is part of a study of blood T cell repertoires in COVID-19. Study in general: Samples of COVID-19 (acute and convalescent) were obtained from the United States, Italy and Spain. PBMCs, B-cell-depleted T cells, or T cells provided the cDNA or gDNA that made up the material.

Sequencing used immunoSEQ multiplex PCR; TCRdb keeps in-frame clones, though not all of them. The sample carries fewer than 650,000 clones, 85% to 90% recorded once. Recruited during active infection, patients (from Seattle) were subsequently followed longitudinally. Material: peripheral blood. This clonotype was obtained from a woman aged 45-65 years with COVID-19, enrolled during active disease.

This CDR3 is CSASSGTESYGYTF. CDR3 in DNA: TGCAGTGCTAGTTCAGGCACTGAATCCTATGGCTACACCTTC. The chain combines TRBV20-1 with TRBJ1-2; D remains unclear. CDR1 and CDR2 from the germline V gene are DFQATT and SNEGSKA (reference sequence). CDR3 size: 14 residues. Trimming stripped 3 bases from V and 4 bases from J, with 15 bases between.